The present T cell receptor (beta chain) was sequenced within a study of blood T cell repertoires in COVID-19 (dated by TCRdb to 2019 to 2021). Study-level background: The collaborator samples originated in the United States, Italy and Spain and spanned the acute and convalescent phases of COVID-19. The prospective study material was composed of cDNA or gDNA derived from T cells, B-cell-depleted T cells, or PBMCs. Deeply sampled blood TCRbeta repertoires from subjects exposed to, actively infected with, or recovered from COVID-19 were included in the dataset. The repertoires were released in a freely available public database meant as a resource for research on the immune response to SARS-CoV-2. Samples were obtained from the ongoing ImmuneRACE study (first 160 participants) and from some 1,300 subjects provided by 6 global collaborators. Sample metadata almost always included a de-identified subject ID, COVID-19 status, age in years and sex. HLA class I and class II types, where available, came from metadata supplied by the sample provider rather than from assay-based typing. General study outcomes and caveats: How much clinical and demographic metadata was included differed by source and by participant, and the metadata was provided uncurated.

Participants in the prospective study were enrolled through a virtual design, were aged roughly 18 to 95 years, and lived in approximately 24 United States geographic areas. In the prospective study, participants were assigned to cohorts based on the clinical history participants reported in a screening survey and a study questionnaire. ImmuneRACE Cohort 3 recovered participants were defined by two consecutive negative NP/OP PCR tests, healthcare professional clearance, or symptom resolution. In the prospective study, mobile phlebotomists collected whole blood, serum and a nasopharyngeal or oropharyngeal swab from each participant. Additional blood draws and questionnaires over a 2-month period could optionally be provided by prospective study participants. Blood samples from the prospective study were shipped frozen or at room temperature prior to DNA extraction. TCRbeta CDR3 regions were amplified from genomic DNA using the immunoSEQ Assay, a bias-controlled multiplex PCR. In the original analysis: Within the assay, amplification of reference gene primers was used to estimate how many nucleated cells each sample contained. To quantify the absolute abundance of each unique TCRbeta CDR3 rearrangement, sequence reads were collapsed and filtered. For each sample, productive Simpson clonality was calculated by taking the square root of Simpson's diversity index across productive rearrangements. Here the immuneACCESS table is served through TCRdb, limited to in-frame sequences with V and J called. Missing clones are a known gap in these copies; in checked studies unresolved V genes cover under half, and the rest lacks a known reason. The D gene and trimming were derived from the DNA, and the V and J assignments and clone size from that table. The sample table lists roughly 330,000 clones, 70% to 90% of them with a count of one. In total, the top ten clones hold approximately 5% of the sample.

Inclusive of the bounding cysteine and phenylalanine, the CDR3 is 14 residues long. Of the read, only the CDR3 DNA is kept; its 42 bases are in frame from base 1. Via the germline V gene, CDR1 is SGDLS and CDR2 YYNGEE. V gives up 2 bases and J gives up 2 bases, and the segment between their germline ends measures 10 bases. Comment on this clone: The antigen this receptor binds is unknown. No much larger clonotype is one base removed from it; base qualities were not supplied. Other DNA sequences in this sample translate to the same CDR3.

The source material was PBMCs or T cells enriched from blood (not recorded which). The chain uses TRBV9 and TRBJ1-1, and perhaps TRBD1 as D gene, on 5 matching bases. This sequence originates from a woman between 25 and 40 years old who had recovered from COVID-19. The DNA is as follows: TGTGCCAGCAGCGTCGGGGGTACAAACACTGAAGCTTTCTTT. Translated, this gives CASSVGGTNTEAFF.